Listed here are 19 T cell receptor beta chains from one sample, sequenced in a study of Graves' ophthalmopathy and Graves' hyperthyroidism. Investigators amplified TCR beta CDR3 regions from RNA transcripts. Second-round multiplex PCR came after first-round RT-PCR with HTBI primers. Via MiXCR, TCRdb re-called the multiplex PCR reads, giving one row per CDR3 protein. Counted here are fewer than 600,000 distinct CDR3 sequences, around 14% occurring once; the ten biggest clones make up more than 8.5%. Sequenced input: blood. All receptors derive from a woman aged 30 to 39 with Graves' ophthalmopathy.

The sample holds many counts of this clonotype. The CDR3 bases are TGCAGTGCTAGGTCGCTACAGTCGACCTACGAGCAGTACTTC. It specifies CSARSLQSTYEQYF. The chain recombines TRBV20-1 with TRBJ2-7, with no clear D. Germline V CDR1 and CDR2: DFQATT, SNEGSKA (reference sequence). CDR3 length: 14 amino acids. Trimming pared 3 bases from V and 2 bases from J, leaving 14 bases between.

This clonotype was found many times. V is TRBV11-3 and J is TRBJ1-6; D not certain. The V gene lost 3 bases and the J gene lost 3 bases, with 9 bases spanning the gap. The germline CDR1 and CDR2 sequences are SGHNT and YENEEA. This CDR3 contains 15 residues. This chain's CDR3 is CASSFAQSYNSPLHF. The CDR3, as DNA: TGTGCCAGCAGCTTTGCCCAGAGCTATAATTCACCCCTCCACTTT.

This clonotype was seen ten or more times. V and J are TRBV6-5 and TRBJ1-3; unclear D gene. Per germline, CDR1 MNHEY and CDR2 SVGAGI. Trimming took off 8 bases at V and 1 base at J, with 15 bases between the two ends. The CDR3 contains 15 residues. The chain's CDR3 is CASGLQPTSGNTIYF. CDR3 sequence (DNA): TGTGCCAGCGGCTTACAGCCCACTTCTGGAAACACCATATATTTT.

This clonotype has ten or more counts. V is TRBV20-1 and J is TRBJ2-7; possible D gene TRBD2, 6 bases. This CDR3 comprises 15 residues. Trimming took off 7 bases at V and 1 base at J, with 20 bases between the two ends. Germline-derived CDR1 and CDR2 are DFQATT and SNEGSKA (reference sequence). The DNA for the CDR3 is TGCAGTGTGGGGACCGGGACTCAAATTTCCTACGAGCAGTACTTC. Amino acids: CSVGTGTQISYEQYF.

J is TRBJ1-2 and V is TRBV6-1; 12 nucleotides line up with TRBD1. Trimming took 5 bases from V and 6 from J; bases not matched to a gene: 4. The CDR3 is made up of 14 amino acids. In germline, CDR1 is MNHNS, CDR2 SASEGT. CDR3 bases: TGTGCCAGCAGTATGGGACAGGGGGCGGATGGCTACACCTTC. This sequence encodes CASSMGQGADGYTF.

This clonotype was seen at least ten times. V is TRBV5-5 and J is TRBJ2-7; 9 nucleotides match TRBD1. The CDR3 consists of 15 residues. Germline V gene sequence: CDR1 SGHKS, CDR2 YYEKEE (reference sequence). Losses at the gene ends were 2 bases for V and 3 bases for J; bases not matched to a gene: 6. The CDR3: CASSFGQGRFYEQYF. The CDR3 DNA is TGTGCCAGCAGCTTCGGACAGGGGCGGTTCTACGAGCAGTACTTC.

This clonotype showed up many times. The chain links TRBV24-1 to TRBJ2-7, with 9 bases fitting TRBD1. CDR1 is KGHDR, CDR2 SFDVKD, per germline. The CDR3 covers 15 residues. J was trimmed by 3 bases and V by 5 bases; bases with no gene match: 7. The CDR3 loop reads CATSGAGTGIYEQYF. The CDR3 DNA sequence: TGTGCCACCAGTGGCGCCGGGACAGGGATCTACGAGCAGTACTTC.

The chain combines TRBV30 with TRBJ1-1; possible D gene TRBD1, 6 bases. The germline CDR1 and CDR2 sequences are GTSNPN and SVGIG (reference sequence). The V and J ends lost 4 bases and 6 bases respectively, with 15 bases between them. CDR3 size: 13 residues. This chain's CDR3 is CAWTYGQTSEAFF. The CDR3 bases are TGTGCCTGGACATACGGACAGACCTCTGAAGCTTTCTTT.

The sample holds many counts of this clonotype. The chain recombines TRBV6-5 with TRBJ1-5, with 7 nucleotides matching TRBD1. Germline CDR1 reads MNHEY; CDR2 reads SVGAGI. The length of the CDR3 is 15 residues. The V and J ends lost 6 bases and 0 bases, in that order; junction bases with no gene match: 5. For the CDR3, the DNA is TGTGCCAGCAGCAGGACAGGATATAGCAATCAGCCCCAGCATTTT. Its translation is CASSRTGYSNQPQHF.

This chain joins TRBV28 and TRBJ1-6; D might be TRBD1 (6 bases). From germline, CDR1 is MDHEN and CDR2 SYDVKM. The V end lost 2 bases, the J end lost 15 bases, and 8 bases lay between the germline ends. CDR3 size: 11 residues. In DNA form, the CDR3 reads TGTGCCAGCAGTTTAAGGGGGGGCCTCCACTTT. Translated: CASSLRGGLHF. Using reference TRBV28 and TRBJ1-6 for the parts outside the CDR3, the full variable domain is DVKVTQSSRYLVKRTGEKVFLECVQDMDHENMFWYRQDPGLGLRLIYFSYDVKMKEKGDIPEGYSVSREKKERFSLILESASTNQTSMYLCASSLRGGLHFGNGTRLTVT.

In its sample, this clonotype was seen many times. The CDR3 DNA reads TGTGCCAGCAGTTTAAGGACATGGGAGACCCAGTACTTC. Protein product: CASSLRTWETQYF. The genes are TRBV28 and TRBJ2-5; tentatively, D is TRBD1 (5 bases). CDR3 length: 13 residues. Germline assignment: CDR1 MDHEN and CDR2 SYDVKM. The V and J ends lost 2 bases and 5 bases respectively, with 9 bases between them.

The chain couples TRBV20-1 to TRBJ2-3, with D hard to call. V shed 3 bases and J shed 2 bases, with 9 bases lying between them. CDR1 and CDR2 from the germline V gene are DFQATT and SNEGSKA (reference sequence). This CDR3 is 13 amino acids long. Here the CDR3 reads CSASYGPTDTQYF. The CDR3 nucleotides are TGCAGTGCTAGTTACGGACCCACAGATACGCAGTATTTT.

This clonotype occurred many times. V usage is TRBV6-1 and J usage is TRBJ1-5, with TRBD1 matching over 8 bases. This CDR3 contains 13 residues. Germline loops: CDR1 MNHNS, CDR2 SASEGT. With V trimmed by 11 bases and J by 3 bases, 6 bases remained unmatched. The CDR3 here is CASKGQVNQPQHF. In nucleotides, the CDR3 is TGTGCCTCAAAGGGACAGGTCAATCAGCCCCAGCATTTT.

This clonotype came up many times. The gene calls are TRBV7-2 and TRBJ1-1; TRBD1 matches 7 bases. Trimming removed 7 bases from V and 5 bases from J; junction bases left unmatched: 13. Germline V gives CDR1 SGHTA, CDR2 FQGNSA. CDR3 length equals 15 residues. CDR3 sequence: CASITRAGGGTEAFF. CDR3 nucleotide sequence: TGTGCCAGCATCACAAGGGCAGGGGGAGGGACTGAAGCTTTCTTT.

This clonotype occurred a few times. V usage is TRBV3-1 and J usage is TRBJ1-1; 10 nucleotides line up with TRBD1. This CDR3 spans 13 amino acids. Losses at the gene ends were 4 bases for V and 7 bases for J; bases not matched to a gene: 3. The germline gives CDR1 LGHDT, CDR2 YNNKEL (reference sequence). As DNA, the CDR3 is TGTGCCAGCAGCCCTTGGGACAGGGGTGAAGCTTTCTTT. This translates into CASSPWDRGEAFF.

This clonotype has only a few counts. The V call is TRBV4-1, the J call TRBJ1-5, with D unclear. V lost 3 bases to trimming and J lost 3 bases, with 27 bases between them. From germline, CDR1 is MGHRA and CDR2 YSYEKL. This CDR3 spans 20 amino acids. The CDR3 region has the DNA TGCGCCAGCAGCCAGTCTAAGCTAAGGAACACCATGAGGGACAATCAGCCCCAGCATTTT. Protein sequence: CASSQSKLRNTMRDNQPQHF.

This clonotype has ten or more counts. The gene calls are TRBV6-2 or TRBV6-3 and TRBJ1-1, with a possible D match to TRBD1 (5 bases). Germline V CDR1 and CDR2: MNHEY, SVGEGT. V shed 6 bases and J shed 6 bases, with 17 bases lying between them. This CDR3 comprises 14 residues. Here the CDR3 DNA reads TGTGCCAGCAGACCTTCAGGGTGGGTCGCTGAAGCTTTCTTT. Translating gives CASRPSGWVAEAFF.

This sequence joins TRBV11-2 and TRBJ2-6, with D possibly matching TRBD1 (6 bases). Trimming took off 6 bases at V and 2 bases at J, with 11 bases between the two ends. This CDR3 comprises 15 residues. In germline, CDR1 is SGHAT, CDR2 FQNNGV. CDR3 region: CASRHPGAGANVLTF. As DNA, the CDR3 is TGTGCCAGCAGGCATCCAGGGGCTGGGGCCAACGTCCTGACTTTC. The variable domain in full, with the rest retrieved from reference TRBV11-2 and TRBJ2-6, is EAGVAQSPRYKIIEKRQSVAFWCNPISGHATLYWYQQILGQGPKLLIQFQNNGVVDDSQLPKDRFSAERLKGVDSTLKIQPAKLEDSAVYLCASRHPGAGANVLTFGAGSRLTVL.

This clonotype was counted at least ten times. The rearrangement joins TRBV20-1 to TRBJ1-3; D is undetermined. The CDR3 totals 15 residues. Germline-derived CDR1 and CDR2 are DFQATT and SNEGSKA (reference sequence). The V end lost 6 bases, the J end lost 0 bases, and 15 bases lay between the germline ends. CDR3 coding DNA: TGCAGTGCCAACGCCATTCTCGACTCTGGAAACACCATATATTTT. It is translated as CSANAILDSGNTIYF.